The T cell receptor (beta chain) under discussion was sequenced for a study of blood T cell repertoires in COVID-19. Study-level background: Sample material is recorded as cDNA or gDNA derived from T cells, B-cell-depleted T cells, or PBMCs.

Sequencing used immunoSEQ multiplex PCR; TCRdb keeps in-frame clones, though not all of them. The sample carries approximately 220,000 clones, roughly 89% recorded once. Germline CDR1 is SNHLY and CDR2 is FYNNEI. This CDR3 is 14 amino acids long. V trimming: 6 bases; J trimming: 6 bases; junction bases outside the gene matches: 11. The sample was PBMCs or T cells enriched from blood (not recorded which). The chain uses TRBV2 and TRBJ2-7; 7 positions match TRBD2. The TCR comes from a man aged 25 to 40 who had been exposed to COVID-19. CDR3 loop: CASSNPLGGGEQYF. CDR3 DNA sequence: TGTGCCAGCAGCAACCCACTTGGGGGGGGCGAGCAGTACTTC.